These 6 T cell receptor beta chains were all obtained from the same sample, sequenced in a study of OX40 agonist ivuxolimab in advanced cancers. Profiled with immunoSEQ multiplex PCR; TCRdb holds only in-frame clones, not every one. Among about 48,000 clones listed, approximately 89% were seen once. Material: CD4+ or CD8+ T cells sorted from blood, obtained in a trial of the OX40 agonist ivuxolimab. Receptors originate from an adult with an advanced solid tumor such as melanoma, head and neck, liver or kidney cancer.

The J gene is TRBJ2-3, the V gene TRBV13; possible D gene TRBD2, 6 bases. Germline assignment: CDR1 PRHDT and CDR2 FYEKMQ (reference sequence). Trimming took 5 bases from V and 1 from J, leaving 10 bases between them. The CDR3 is made up of 14 amino acids. The CDR3 coding sequence is TGTGCCAGCAGCCCGCCGGGGGGCACAGATACGCAGTATTTT. This codes for CASSPPGGTDTQYF.

This clone was detected once. The chain joins TRBV19 to TRBJ1-3, with 9 bases that match TRBD1. CDR3 length equals 17 residues. Germline V lookup: CDR1 LNHDA, CDR2 SQIVND (reference sequence). V shed 5 bases and J 0 bases; nucleotides not matched to a gene: 8. The CDR3 here is CASSPWTGESSGNTIYF. The CDR3, as DNA: TGTGCCAGTAGTCCGTGGACAGGGGAAAGCTCTGGAAACACCATATATTTT.

In DNA, the CDR3 is TGTGCCAGCAGCGTAGAGGACTCCCAAGAGACCCAGTACTTC. It yields the protein CASSVEDSQETQYF. This rearrangement joins TRBV9 to TRBJ2-5; D is perhaps TRBD2 (5 bases). This CDR3 is 14 amino acids long. In germline, CDR1 is SGDLS, CDR2 YYNGEE. V dropped 0 bases and J dropped 1 base, with 7 bases sitting between them.

This clone was counted a single time. The rearrangement joins TRBV9 to TRBJ2-1; 7 nucleotides agree with TRBD2. CDR3 length: 16 amino acids. The germline V gene has CDR1 SGDLS and CDR2 YYNGEE. The junction had 8 bases not matched to a gene; V was cut back by 5 bases and J by 0 bases. The CDR3 reads CASSVERDYSYNEQFF. CDR3 nucleotide sequence: TGTGCCAGCAGTGTTGAGAGGGACTACTCCTACAATGAGCAGTTCTTC.

This clone is a singleton in its sample. The chain combines TRBV11-2 with TRBJ1-1; no definite D call. The CDR3 is 13 amino acids. Germline V gives CDR1 SGHAT, CDR2 FQNNGV. Trimming shortened V by 2 bases and J by 4 bases, and 8 bases separated the two germline ends. The CDR3 reads CASSLPGSTEAFF. The CDR3 DNA reads as TGTGCCAGCAGCTTACCGGGAAGCACTGAAGCTTTCTTT. The variable domain in full, completed from reference TRBV11-2 and TRBJ1-1, reads EAGVAQSPRYKIIEKRQSVAFWCNPISGHATLYWYQQILGQGPKLLIQFQNNGVVDDSQLPKDRFSAERLKGVDSTLKIQPAKLEDSAVYLCASSLPGSTEAFFGQGTRLTVV.

The chain joins TRBV14 to TRBJ2-3, with 7 nucleotides matching TRBD1. The junction had 11 bases not matched to a gene; V was cut back by 4 bases and J by 1 base. The CDR3 sequence is 17 residues long. Germline-derived CDR1 and CDR2 are SGHDN and FVKESK. DNA of the CDR3: TGTGCCAGCAGCCCGAGGCCCACAGGGGCGGGCACAGATACGCAGTATTTT. It is translated as CASSPRPTGAGTDTQYF.